Following are 28 T cell receptor delta chains from one sample sequenced in a study of γδ T cells in repeated Plasmodium falciparum infection. TCRdb re-called the multiplex PCR reads using CATT. The repertoire consists of 75,000 to 95,000 delta-chain clones, with 0.85% to 1% occurring once and the leading ten covering approximately 9.6%. Bulk repertoires came from Vgamma9/Vdelta2+ or Vdelta2-negative gammadelta T cells flow-sorted from PBMC. Sequenced sample: gamma-delta T cells from blood. These receptors all come from a pool of human donors (malaria-infected and uninfected, not separated).

A word on this clone: A read error likely explains why the TCRdb protein, taken from a much larger clone, differs from this DNA's translation at residue 3; the protein shown is translated from the DNA. The chain employs TRDV2 and TRDJ1; D ambiguous. No J segment appears in TCRdb, so it was assigned here by matching the sequence to germline. Germline CDR1 GEAIGNYY, CDR2 EKD. The CDR3 consists of 16 residues. CDR3 sequence: CARDTGQTRGTDKLIF. The DNA of the CDR3 is TGTGCCCGTGACACCGGCCAGACTCGAGGAACCGATAAACTCATCTTT.

In regard to this clone: This DNA translates differently at residue 16 from the TCRdb protein, which is that of a much larger clone; a read error is likely, and the protein shown is the DNA's own translation. V and J are TRDV2 and TRDJ1; 8 nucleotides line up with TRDD3. The J gene is not listed in TCRdb, so it was assigned here from a DNA match to germline. This CDR3 is built from 19 residues. From germline, CDR1 is GEAIGNYY and CDR2 EKD. DNA for the CDR3: TGTGCCTGTGAGCCTCCACTGGGGGTCTTCGGGAATAACACCGATGAACTCATCTTT. Its protein is CACEPPLGVFGNNTDELIF.

With respect to this clone: This sequence is one base from a far larger clone and is likely a read error. This CDR3 is also generated by other DNA sequences in the sample. V and J are TRDV1 and TRDJ1; 9 positions agree with TRDD3. TCRdb does not report a J gene; here it was assigned by matching the DNA to germline references. CDR1 and CDR2 from the germline V gene are TSWWSYY and QGS. The CDR3 extends over 18 amino acids. CDR3 in amino acids: CALGEASGGYPYTDKLIF. The CDR3 DNA reads TGTGCTCTTGGGGAGGCTTCCGGGGGATACCCTTACACCGACAAACTCATCTTT.

About this clone itself: TCRdb attributes to this sequence the protein of a much larger clone, which differs from the DNA translation at residue 3; a read error is likely, and the protein displayed is translated from the DNA. The rearrangement links TRDV2 to TRDJ1, with 10 bases that match TRDD3. Matching the DNA to germline supplied the J gene, which TCRdb does not give. The germline V gene has CDR1 GEAIGNYY and CDR2 EKD. The CDR3 runs 14 residues. The CDR3 loop reads CARDELGDSSKLIF. The CDR3 DNA reads as TGTGCCCGTGACGAACTGGGGGATTCGAGTAAACTCATCTTT.

Notes on this clone: Translating this DNA gives a protein that differs at residue 9 from the TCRdb one, which belongs to a much larger clone; a read error is likely, and the protein shown is this translation. V and J are TRDV2 and TRDJ3, with 10 bases aligning to TRDD3. The J gene, missing from TCRdb, was assigned here through DNA to germline matching. Germline trimming cut 3 bases from V and 2 bases from J; bases unmatched to any gene: 6. Germline lookup yields CDR1 GEAIGNYY and CDR2 EKD. This CDR3 has 18 residues. As DNA, the CDR3 is TGTGCCTGTGACTCGTACTGGGGGATGCCCTGGGACACCCGACAGATGTTTTTC. Translation: CACDSYWGMPWDTRQMFF.

Remarks on this clone: This likely reflects a read error, since a far larger clone is one base away. The identical CDR3 is also encoded by other nucleotide sequences in the sample. The V and J genes are TRDV2 and TRDJ1; D unresolved. TCRdb supplies no J gene; here it was assigned by aligning the nucleotide sequence to germline. The V gene's germline CDR1 is GEAIGNYY and CDR2 EKD. CDR3 length equals 16 residues. The CDR3, as DNA: TGTGCCTGTGACATTAGGGAAAAAAGGGACACCGACAAACTCATCTTT. As protein: CACDIREKRDTDKLIF.

Ten or more counts support this clone. V gene TRDV2 combines with J gene TRDJ1, with 12 positions matching TRDD3. TCRdb gives no J gene; it was assigned here by matching the DNA to germline. J was trimmed by 1 base and V by 1 base; bases with no gene match: 9. Germline lookup yields CDR1 GEAIGNYY and CDR2 EKD. The CDR3 is 18 amino acids. The CDR3 spells CACDTLGTGGYRTDKLIF. The DNA of the CDR3 is TGTGCCTGTGACACGCTTGGGACTGGGGGATACCGCACCGATAAACTCATCTTT.

There are many counts of this clone. The V gene is TRDV1, the J gene TRDJ1; TRDD3 matches 11 bases. Germline CDR1 is TSWWSYY and CDR2 is QGS. J was trimmed by 4 bases and V by 0 bases; bases with no gene match: 10. The CDR3 has 18 residues. The CDR3 reads CALGELEPTWGILDKLIF. The DNA of the CDR3 is TGTGCTCTTGGGGAACTAGAGCCTACCTGGGGGATACTCGATAAACTCATCTTT.

In this sample, this clone is medium-sized. Other DNA sequences within the sample encode an identical CDR3. CDR3 bases: TGTGCCTGTGATACGCAGCTCCGCCTATTCAAGGGGATGGGGGTAAATAAACTCATCTTT. Its translation: CACDTQLRLFKGMGVNKLIF. The chain combines TRDV2 with TRDJ1; D is perhaps TRDD3 (6 bases). This CDR3 region has 20 residues. Per the germline V gene, CDR1 is GEAIGNYY and CDR2 is EKD. Trimming left V 4 bases short and J 6 bases short, with 35 bases between.

This clone was found many times. One base separates it from a far larger clone, so it is likely a read error. This CDR3 is also generated by other DNA sequences in the sample. The DNA of the CDR3 is TGTGCCTGTGACACCGGAGGCTACACCGATAAACTCATCTTC. It yields the protein CACDTGGYTDKLIF. The J gene has no call, while the V gene is TRDV2. Per the germline V gene, CDR1 is GEAIGNYY and CDR2 is EKD. CDR3 length equals 14 residues.

Only a few counts were recorded for this clone. A read error is the likely source, as a far larger clone sits one nucleotide away. Other DNA sequences in the sample encode the same CDR3. This chain joins TRDV1 and TRDJ1, with 8 bases that match TRDD3. The CDR3 loop spans 22 amino acids. Germline lookup yields CDR1 TSWWSYY and CDR2 QGS. The CDR3 protein is CALGEPRLPPSLGEPYTDKLIF. The CDR3, as DNA: TGTGCCCTTGGGGAGCCCCGACTCCCCCCGTCCCTGGGGGAGCCTTACACCGATAAACTCATCTTT.

Concerning this clone: TCRdb's entry gives the protein of a much larger clone, which mismatches this DNA's translation at residue 17, likely from a read error; the protein reported here is translated from the DNA. The V gene is listed as TRDV2; no J gene was called; TRDD3 was called by the table and not checked on the DNA. The CDR3 has 19 residues. Germline values: CDR1 GEAIGNYY, CDR2 EKD. The CDR3 spells CACDTVTGGPTSYTDKPIF. The CDR3 DNA follows: TGTGCCTGTGACACCGTTACTGGGGGACCCACTTCGTACACCGATAAACCCATCTTT.

This clone was counted between two and nine times. TCRdb's listed protein matches a much larger clone and diverges from this DNA's translation at residue 12, likely through a read error; the protein shown comes from the DNA. The V gene is TRDV2, the J gene TRDJ1; 9 bases map to TRDD3. TCRdb gives no J gene; it was assigned here by matching the DNA to germline. Germline V gene lookup returns CDR1 GEAIGNYY and CDR2 EKD. V lost 3 bases, J lost 0 bases, and 28 bases stayed unmatched. The CDR3 covers 23 residues. Here the CDR3 reads CACDPRLSYDVRGDTPYTDKLIF. The DNA of the CDR3 is TGTGCCTGTGACCCTCGCCTCTCCTACGACGTACGGGGGGATACCCCGTACACCGATAAACTCATCTTT.

About this clone: The protein recorded in TCRdb matches a much larger clone and deviates from this DNA's translation at residue 11, suggesting a read error; the protein here is obtained by translating the DNA. V and J are TRDV1 and TRDJ2; D is perhaps TRDD3 (6 bases). CDR3 length: 17 residues. V was pared by 2 bases and J by 6 bases, with 19 bases between. The germline V gene has CDR1 TSWWSYY and CDR2 QGS. The CDR3, as DNA: TGTGCTCTTGGGGAATTTGATTGGGGGTCCTCGTCAGCACAACTCTTCTTT. Residues: CALGEFDWGSSSAQLFF.

This clone was detected a few times. This DNA's translation and the protein TCRdb lists, from a much larger clone, do not match at residue 4, likely due to a read error; the protein shown is translated from the DNA. V gene TRDV2 combines with J gene TRDJ1, with 12 bases that match TRDD3. Germline values: CDR1 GEAIGNYY, CDR2 EKD. CDR3 size: 19 residues. Written as DNA, the CDR3 is TGTGCCTGTGCCACCCTGCCTCCTGGGGGATACGGAAGCACCGATAAACTCATCTTT. It codes for CACATLPPGGYGSTDKLIF.

About this clone: A read error likely explains why the TCRdb protein, taken from a much larger clone, differs from this DNA's translation at residue 4; the protein shown is translated from the DNA. This sequence joins TRDV2 and TRDJ3; 8 bases match TRDD3. The J gene, not given by TCRdb, was assigned here from a germline match of the nucleotide sequence. The CDR3 loop spans 22 amino acids. CDR1 is GEAIGNYY, CDR2 EKD, per germline. J gave up 0 bases and V 5 bases, and 20 bases lay outside the gene matches. CDR3 in DNA: TGTGCCTGTGGCCGTATTCCTGCAGATGGGGGATCTGGCTCCTGGGACACCCGACAGATGTTTTTC. Translating gives CACGRIPADGGSGSWDTRQMFF.

This clone was seen at least ten times. The protein recorded in TCRdb matches a much larger clone and deviates from this DNA's translation at residue 6, suggesting a read error; the protein here is obtained by translating the DNA. The V gene is TRDV1, the J gene TRDJ1, with no clear D. TCRdb leaves out the J gene; it was filled in here by matching the DNA to germline. The V end was cut by 0 bases, the J end by 0 bases, with 20 bases between. In germline, CDR1 is TSWWSYY, CDR2 QGS. The CDR3 extends over 19 amino acids. The CDR3 region has the DNA TGTGCTCTTGGGGAACTGTCCCGCCCGTATTCATGGTACACCGATAAACTCATCTTT. Protein sequence: CALGELSRPYSWYTDKLIF.

Worth noting for this clone: TCRdb assigns this DNA the protein of a much larger clone, which departs from its translation at residue 3; this likely reflects a read error, and the protein shown comes from translating the DNA. J is TRDJ1 and V is TRDV1, with D tentatively TRDD3 (5 bases). As TCRdb names no J gene, one was assigned here on the basis of a DNA match to germline. The CDR3 has 18 amino acids. In germline, CDR1 is TSWWSYY, CDR2 QGS. The CDR3 bases are TGTGCTTTTGGGGTCCGTTGGGCCCCGGATGTACAGGCCGATAAACTCATCTTT. This encodes CAFGVRWAPDVQADKLIF.

In the case of this clone: TCRdb shows a much larger clone's protein in place of this DNA's translation, and the two differ at residue 14, likely through a read error; the protein shown is translated from the DNA. The chain joins TRDV1 to TRDJ1, with TRDD3 identical over 9 bases. No J segment appears in TCRdb, so it was assigned here by matching the sequence to germline. CDR1 TSWWSYY and CDR2 QGS come from the germline V gene. V dropped 1 base and J dropped 0; count of bases not matched to a gene: 30. This CDR3 has 25 residues. CDR3 region: CALGEQARLRDWGTQRRGYTDKLIF. Here the CDR3 DNA reads TGTGCTCTTGGGGAACAGGCGCGCCTTCGGGACTGGGGGACCCAAAGGAGGGGGTACACCGATAAACTCATCTTT.

Note on this clone: TCRdb records a much larger clone's protein for this DNA, with a difference at residue 7 that likely arises from a read error; the protein given is the translation of the DNA. The V gene is TRDV1, the J gene TRDJ1; possibly TRDD2 for D (6 bases). Germline V gene data show CDR1 as TSWWSYY and CDR2 as QGS. The CDR3 extends over 19 amino acids. The V gene lost 0 bases and the J gene lost 11 bases, with 31 bases spanning the gap. Here the CDR3 reads CALGELVSYKILLHPVLIF. The CDR3 DNA reads as TGTGCTCTTGGGGAACTAGTTTCCTATAAGATACTCCTACACCCCGTTCTCATCTTT.

This clone has a count of ten or more. The sample has other DNA sequences that encode this CDR3 too. The V gene is TRDV1, the J gene TRDJ1; D is unclear. Germline values: CDR1 TSWWSYY, CDR2 QGS. The CDR3 is 12 amino acids. V dropped 6 bases and J dropped 3 bases, with 8 bases sitting between them. The CDR3 coding sequence is TGTGCTCTTGGACACGCCTCCGATAAACTCATCTTT. This translates into CALGHASDKLIF.

In its sample, this clone was seen many times. This sample also contains other DNA sequences that code for the same CDR3. This chain uses TRDV1 with TRDJ1; 12 bases are shared with TRDD3. The CDR3 is made up of 16 amino acids. The V gene's germline CDR1 is TSWWSYY and CDR2 QGS. Unmatched junction bases numbered 16, after V lost 9 bases and J lost 8 bases. CDR3 nucleotides: TGTGCTCTCCGTACGACCTTACTGGGGGATACAGGAAAACTCATCTTT. It codes for CALRTTLLGDTGKLIF.

Worth noting for this clone: The TCRdb record carries a much larger clone's protein, which differs from this DNA's translation at residue 13; a read error is the likely cause, and the protein listed here is the DNA translation. This sequence joins TRDV2 and TRDJ1, with 9 bases lining up with TRDD3. TCRdb supplies no J gene; here it was assigned by aligning the nucleotide sequence to germline. Per the germline V gene, CDR1 is GEAIGNYY and CDR2 is EKD. CDR3 length equals 16 residues. The CDR3 here is CACDPLLGENTDELIF. The CDR3 DNA sequence: TGTGCCTGTGACCCACTACTGGGGGAAAACACCGATGAACTCATCTTT.

This clone occurred many times. Distinct nucleotide sequences in the sample also encode this CDR3. The CDR3 region is CALGELPQWGIYFADKLIF. Written as DNA, the CDR3 is TGTGCTCTTGGGGAACTCCCACAATGGGGGATCTACTTCGCCGATAAACTCATCTTT. The chain employs TRDV1 and TRDJ1; 8 positions match TRDD3. The CDR3 is 19 amino acids. Germline values: CDR1 TSWWSYY, CDR2 QGS. V lost 0 bases, J lost 3 bases, and 15 bases stayed unmatched.

This clone was counted a few times. A read error is the likely source, as a far larger clone sits one nucleotide away. Other DNA sequences from this sample encode an identical CDR3 as well. The chain employs TRDV1 and TRDJ1, with 7 bases lining up with TRDD3. CDR3 length equals 20 residues. Unmatched junction bases numbered 27, after V lost 9 bases and J lost 2 bases. Germline values: CDR1 TSWWSYY, CDR2 QGS. The CDR3 loop reads CALGTVPRVLGIPGTDKLIF. DNA for the CDR3: TGTGCTCTCGGGACCGTTCCGAGGGTGTTAGGGATACCTGGTACCGATAAACTCATCTTT.

This clone came up a few times. A far larger clone is one base from this, pointing to a likely read error. Other DNA sequences in this specimen translate into the identical CDR3. The chain is built from TRDV1 and TRDJ1, with D perhaps matching TRDD2 or TRDD3 (5 bases each). TCRdb is silent on the J gene; assignment here came from matching the DNA to germline. Per germline, CDR1 TSWWSYY and CDR2 QGS. This CDR3 is 20 amino acids long. CDR3 loop: CALGEGPGLSYGTGTDKLIF. The CDR3 nucleotides are TGCGCTCTTGGGGAAGGACCCGGCCTATCCTATGGAACGGGTACCGATAAACTCATCTTT.

In its sample, this clone was seen a few times. This DNA translates differently at residue 14 from the TCRdb protein, which is that of a much larger clone; a read error is likely, and the protein shown is the DNA's own translation. CDR3 loop: CALGDHYKSIRPRCTDKLIF. The CDR3 nucleotides are TGTGCTCTTGGGGACCATTACAAAAGCATACGCCCCCGGTGCACCGATAAACTCATCTTT. The rearrangement joins TRDV1 to TRDJ1, with D maybe TRDD3 (5 bases). The J gene comes from matching the DNA to germline here; TCRdb lacks it. The CDR3 covers 20 residues. V was pared by 3 bases and J by 1 base, with 27 bases between. Germline V CDR1 and CDR2: TSWWSYY, QGS.

This clone came up a few times. This DNA translates differently at residue 5 from the TCRdb protein, which is that of a much larger clone; a read error is likely, and the protein shown is the DNA's own translation. This chain uses TRDV2 with TRDJ1; tentatively, D is TRDD3 (6 bases). In the absence of a J gene in TCRdb, the DNA was matched to germline to assign it here. The CDR3 totals 21 residues. Trimming took off 3 bases at V and 6 bases at J, with 37 bases between the two ends. Germline CDR1 is GEAIGNYY and CDR2 is EKD. CDR3 nucleotide sequence: TGTGCCTGTGACGCCGTGTACGTAGGGGATCGCCGAGGGTTAGCGACTCATAAACTCATCTTT. This codes for CACDAVYVGDRRGLATHKLIF.